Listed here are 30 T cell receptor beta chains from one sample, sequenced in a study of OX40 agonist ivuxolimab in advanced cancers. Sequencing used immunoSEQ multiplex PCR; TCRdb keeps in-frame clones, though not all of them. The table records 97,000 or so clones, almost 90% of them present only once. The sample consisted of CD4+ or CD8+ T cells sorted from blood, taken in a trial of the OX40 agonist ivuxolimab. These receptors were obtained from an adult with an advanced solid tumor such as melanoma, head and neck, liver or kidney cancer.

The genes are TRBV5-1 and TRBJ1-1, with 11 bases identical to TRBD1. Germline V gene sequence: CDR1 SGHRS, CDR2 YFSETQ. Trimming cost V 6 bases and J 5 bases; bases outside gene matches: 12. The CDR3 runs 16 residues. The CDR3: CASIPTDRGRGTEAFF. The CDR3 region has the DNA TGCGCCAGCATCCCTACGGACAGGGGGCGGGGAACTGAAGCTTTCTTT.

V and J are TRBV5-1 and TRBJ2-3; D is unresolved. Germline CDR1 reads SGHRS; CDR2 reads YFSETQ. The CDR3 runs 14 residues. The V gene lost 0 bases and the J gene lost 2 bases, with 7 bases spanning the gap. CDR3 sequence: CASSLEANTDTQYF. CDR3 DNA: TGCGCCAGCAGCTTGGAGGCAAACACAGATACGCAGTATTTT.

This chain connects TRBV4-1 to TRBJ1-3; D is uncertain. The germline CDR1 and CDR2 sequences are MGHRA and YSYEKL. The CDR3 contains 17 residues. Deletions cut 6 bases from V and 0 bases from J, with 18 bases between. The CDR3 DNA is TGCGCCAGCAGACCAACCCAACACGGCTACTCTGGAAACACCATATATTTT. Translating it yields CASRPTQHGYSGNTIYF.

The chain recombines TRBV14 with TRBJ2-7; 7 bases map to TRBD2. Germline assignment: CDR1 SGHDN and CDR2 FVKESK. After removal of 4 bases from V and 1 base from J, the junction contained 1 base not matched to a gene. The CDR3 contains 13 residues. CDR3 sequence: CASSLSGSYEQYF. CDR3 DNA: TGTGCCAGCAGCCTTAGCGGGTCCTACGAGCAGTACTTC.

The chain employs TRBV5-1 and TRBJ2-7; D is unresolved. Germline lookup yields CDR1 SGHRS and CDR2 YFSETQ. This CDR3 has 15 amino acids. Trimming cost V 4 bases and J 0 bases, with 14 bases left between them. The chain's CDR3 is CASSPSWGGSYEQYF. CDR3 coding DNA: TGCGCCAGCAGCCCATCCTGGGGTGGCTCCTACGAGCAGTACTTC.

Written as DNA, the CDR3 is TGTGCCAGCAGTTACTCCCCCGGGGGCGGCACAGATACGCAGTATTTT. It specifies CASSYSPGGGTDTQYF. V is TRBV6-5 and J is TRBJ2-3; D assignment may be TRBD1 or TRBD2 (6 bases each). This CDR3 spans 16 amino acids. CDR1 MNHEY and CDR2 SVGAGI come from the germline V gene. V lost 0 bases and J 1 base, leaving 11 bases between the germline ends.

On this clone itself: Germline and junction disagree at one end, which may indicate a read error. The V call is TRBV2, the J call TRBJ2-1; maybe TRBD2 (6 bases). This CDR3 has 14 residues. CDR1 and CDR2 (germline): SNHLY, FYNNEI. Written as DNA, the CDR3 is TGTGCCAGCAGTGAAGCGAGTTCCGGGGGAGGCATGCTCTTC. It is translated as CASSEASSGGGMLF.

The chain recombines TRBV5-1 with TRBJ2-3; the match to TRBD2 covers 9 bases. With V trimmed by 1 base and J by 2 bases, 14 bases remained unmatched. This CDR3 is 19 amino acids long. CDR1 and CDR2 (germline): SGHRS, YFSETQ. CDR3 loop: CASSLLAGGPSSVTDTQYF. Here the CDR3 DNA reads TGCGCCAGCAGCTTGTTGGCGGGAGGGCCAAGTTCTGTCACAGATACGCAGTATTTT.

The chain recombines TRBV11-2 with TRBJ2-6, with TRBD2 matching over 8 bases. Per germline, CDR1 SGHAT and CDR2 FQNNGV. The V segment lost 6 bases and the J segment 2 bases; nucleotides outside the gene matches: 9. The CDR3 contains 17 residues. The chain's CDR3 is CASRRSGGSTGANVLTF. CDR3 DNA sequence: TGTGCCAGCAGAAGGAGCGGGGGTAGCACTGGGGCCAACGTCCTGACTTTC.

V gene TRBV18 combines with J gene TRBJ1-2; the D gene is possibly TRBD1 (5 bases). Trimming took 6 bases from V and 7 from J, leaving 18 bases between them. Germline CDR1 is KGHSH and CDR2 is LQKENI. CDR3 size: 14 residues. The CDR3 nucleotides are TGTGCCAGCTCTTCTCAACCTGACAGAGCTGGCTACACCTTC. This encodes CASSSQPDRAGYTF.

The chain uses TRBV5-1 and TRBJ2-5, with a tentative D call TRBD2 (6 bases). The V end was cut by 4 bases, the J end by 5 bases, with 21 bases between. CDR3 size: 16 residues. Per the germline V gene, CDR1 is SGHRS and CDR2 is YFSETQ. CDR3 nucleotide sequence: TGCGCCAGCAGCCCGGGGGATTTCTCCAATACGGAGACCCAGTACTTC. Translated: CASSPGDFSNTETQYF.

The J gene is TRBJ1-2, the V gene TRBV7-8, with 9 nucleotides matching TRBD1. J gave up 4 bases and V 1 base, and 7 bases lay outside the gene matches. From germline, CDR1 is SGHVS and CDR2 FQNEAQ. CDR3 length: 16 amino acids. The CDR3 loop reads CASSLVTGGEGYGYTF. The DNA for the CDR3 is TGTGCCAGCAGCTTAGTTACAGGGGGCGAAGGCTATGGCTACACCTTC.

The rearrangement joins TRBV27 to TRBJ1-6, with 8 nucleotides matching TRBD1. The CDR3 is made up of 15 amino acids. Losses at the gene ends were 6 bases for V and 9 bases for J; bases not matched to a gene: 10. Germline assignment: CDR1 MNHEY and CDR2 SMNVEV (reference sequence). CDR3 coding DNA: TGTGCCAGCAGCACTGACAGGGGACGGAGTTCACCCCTCCACTTT. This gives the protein CASSTDRGRSSPLHF.

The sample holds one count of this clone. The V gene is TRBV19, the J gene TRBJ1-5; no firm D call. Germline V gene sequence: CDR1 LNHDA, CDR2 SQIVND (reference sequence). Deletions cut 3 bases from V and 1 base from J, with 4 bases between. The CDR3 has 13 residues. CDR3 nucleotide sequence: TGTGCCAGTAGTATGAACAGCAATCAGCCCCAGCATTTT. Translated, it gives CASSMNSNQPQHF.

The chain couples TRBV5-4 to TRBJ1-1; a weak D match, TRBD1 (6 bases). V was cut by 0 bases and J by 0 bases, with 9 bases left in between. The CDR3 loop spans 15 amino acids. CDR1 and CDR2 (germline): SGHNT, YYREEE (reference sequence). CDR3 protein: CASSLGGPVNTEAFF. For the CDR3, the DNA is TGTGCCAGCAGCTTGGGGGGGCCTGTGAACACTGAAGCTTTCTTT.

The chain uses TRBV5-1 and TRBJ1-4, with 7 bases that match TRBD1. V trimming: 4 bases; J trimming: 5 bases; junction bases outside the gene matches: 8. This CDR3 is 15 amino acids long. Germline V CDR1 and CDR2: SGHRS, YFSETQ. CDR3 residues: CASSVGTAPNEKLFF. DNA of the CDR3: TGCGCCAGCAGCGTGGGGACAGCTCCGAATGAAAAACTGTTTTTT.

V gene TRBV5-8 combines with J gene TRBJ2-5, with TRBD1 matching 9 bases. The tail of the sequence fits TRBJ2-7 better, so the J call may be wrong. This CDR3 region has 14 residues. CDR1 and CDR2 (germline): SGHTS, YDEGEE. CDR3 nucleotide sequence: TGTGCCAGCAGCTTGGGGGACAGGGACCACGAGCAGTACTTC. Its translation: CASSLGDRDHEQYF.

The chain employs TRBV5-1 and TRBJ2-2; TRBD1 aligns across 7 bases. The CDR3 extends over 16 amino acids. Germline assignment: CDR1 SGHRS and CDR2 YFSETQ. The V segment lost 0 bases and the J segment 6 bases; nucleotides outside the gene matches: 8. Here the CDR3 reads CASSLAQGVSSGELFF. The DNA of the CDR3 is TGCGCCAGCAGCTTGGCTCAGGGGGTCTCTTCCGGGGAGCTGTTTTTT.

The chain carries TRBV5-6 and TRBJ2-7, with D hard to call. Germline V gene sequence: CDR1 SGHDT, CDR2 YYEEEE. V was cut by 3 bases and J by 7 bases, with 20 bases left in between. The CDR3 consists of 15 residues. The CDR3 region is CASSYNQNPISEQYF. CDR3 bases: TGTGCCAGCAGCTACAACCAAAACCCGATTTCGGAGCAGTACTTC.

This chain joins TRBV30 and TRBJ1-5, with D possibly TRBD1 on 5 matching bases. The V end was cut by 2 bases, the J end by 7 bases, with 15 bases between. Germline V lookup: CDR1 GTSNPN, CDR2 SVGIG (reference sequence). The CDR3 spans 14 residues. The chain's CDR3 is CAWSKGQGGQPQHF. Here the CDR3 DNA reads TGTGCCTGGAGTAAGGGCCAGGGTGGGCAGCCCCAGCATTTT.

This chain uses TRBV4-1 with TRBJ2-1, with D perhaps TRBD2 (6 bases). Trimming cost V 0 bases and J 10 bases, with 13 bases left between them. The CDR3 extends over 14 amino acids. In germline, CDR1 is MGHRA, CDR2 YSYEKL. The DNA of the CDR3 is TGCGCCAGCAGCCAAGATCGGACTAAACGGGAGCAGTTCTTC. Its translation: CASSQDRTKREQFF.

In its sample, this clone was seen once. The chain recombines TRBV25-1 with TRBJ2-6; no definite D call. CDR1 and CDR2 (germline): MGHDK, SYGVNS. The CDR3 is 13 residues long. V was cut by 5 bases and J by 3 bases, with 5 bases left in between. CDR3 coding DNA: TGTGCCAGCAGTATCGGTGGGGCCAACGTCCTGACTTTC. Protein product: CASSIGGANVLTF.

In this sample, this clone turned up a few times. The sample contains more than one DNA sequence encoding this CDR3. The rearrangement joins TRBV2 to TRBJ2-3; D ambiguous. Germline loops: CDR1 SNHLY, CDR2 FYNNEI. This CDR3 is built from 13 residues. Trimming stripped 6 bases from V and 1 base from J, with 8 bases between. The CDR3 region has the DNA TGTGCCAGCAGGAGAGGTGGCACAGATACGCAGTATTTT. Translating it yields CASRRGGTDTQYF.

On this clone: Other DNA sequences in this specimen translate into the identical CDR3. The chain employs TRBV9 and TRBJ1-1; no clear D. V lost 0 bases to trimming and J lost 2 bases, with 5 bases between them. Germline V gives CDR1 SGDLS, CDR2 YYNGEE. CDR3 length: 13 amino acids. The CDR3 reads CASSVEGNTEAFF. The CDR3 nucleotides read TGTGCCAGCAGCGTAGAGGGTAACACTGAAGCTTTCTTT.

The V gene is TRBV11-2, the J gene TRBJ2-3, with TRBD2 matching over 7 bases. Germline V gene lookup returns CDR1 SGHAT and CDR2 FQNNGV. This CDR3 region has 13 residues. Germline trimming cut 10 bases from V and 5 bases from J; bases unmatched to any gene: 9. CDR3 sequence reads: CAIQSGIRDTQYF. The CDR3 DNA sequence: TGTGCCATTCAGAGCGGGATCAGAGATACGCAGTATTTT.

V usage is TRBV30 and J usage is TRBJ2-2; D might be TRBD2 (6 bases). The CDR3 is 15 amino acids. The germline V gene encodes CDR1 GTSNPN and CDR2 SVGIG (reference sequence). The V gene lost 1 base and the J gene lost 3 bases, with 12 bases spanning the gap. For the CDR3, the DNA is TGTGCCTGGAGTGGGCGGGGTAGTTACACCGGGGAGCTGTTTTTT. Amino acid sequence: CAWSGRGSYTGELFF.

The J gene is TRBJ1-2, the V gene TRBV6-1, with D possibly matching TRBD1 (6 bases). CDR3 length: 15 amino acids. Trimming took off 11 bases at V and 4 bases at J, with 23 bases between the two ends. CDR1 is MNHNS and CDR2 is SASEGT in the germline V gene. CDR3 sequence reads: CALQVLQGIGYGYTF. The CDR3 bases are TGTGCCCTCCAAGTGCTGCAGGGGATCGGCTATGGCTACACCTTC.

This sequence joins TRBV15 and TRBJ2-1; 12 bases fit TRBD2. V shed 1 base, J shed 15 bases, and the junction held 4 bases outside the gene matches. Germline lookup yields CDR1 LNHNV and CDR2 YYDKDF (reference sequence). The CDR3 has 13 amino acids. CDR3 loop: CATSRGLAGVLFF. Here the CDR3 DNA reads TGTGCCACCAGCAGAGGACTAGCGGGAGTTCTGTTCTTC. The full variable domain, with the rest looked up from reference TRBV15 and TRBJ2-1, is DAMVIQNPRYQVTQFGKPVTLSCSQTLNHNVMYWYQQKSSQAPKLLFHYYDKDFNNEADTPDNFQSRRPNTSFCFLDIRSPGLGDTAMYLCATSRGLAGVLFFGPGTRLTVL.

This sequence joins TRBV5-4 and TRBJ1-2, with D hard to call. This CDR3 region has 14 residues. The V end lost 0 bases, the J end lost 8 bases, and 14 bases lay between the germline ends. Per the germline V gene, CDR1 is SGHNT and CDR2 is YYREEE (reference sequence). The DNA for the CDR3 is TGTGCCAGCAGCTTGGACCGGGAGTGGGGAGGCTACACCTTC. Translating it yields CASSLDREWGGYTF.

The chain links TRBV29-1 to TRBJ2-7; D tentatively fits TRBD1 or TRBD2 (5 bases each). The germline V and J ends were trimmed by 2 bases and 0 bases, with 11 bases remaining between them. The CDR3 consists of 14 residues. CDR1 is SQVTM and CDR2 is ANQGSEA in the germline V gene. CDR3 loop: CSVEYPGRSYEQYF. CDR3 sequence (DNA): TGCAGCGTTGAATACCCGGGACGCTCCTACGAGCAGTACTTC.